This T cell receptor beta chain was observed in a study of shared clonotypes between healthy human individuals. As for this clone: This specimen includes other DNA sequences encoding the same CDR3.

The protocol was immunoSEQ multiplex PCR, while the TCRdb copy is restricted to in-frame clones and leaves out a portion. The table includes 2 million to 2.5 million clones, roughly 95% detected once. Germline V gene data show CDR1 as SGHDT and CDR2 as YYEEEE. Trimming removed 1 base at V and 5 bases at J, with 6 bases between. This CDR3 has 12 residues. The sequence was collected from a man aged 18 to 29 in good health. The V and J genes are TRBV5-6 and TRBJ2-5; D gene uncertain. Sequenced: naive CD4+ T cells sorted from blood. The subset here: CD45RA+ positively selected. The CDR3 coding sequence is TGTGCCAGCAGCTTGATCGGTGAGACCCAGTACTTC. Encoded protein: CASSLIGETQYF.